The 29 T cell receptor beta chains presented below share a single source sample, sequenced in a study of T cell clonotyping in hematopoietic cell transplantation (dated by TCRdb to the early 2020s). Libraries were built with the immunoSEQ multiplex PCR assay. Not all clones reach the TCRdb copy of this immuneACCESS table, which keeps in-frame sequences only. Checked studies attribute under half of the gap to unresolved V genes and leave the rest unexplained. The sample includes roughly 30,000 clones, with 90% to 95% observed a single time. Of the sample, over 8.5% is held by the ten largest clones. The meaning of the sample's time point label: 100 days after allo-HCT. Sequencing used PBMCs, obtained 100 days after allogeneic stem cell transplant. The receptors shown here come from a female patient in her forties or fifties who had an allogeneic stem cell transplant from a related donor, so the T cells may come from the graft donor. Some clones in this sample may be carry-over from other donors' samples.

The chain uses TRBV21-1 and TRBJ2-7; TRBD2, the table's D call, lacks a check against the DNA. TRBV21-1 is listed as a pseudogene. The CDR3 runs to 18 residues. CDR3 bases: TGTGCCAGCAGCACGGCTTTACGGGGTCCCCTAATACCCTACGAGCAGTACTTC. Translation: CASSTALRGPLIPYEQYF.

V usage is TRBV7-6 and J usage is TRBJ1-3; unclear D gene. V lost 1 base to trimming and J lost 4 bases, with 8 bases between them. The CDR3 consists of 14 residues. CDR1 and CDR2 (germline): SGHVS, FNYEAQ. DNA for the CDR3: TGTGCCAGCAGCTTAGGGATCGCCGGAAACACCATATATTTT. Its protein product is CASSLGIAGNTIYF.

The chain is built from TRBV6-1 and TRBJ1-3; the match to TRBD1 covers 8 bases. The CDR3 totals 14 residues. The junction had 8 bases not matched to a gene; V was cut back by 8 bases and J by 5 bases. Germline assignment: CDR1 MNHNS and CDR2 SASEGT. The CDR3 here is CASGGQGMRNTIYF. The CDR3 bases are TGTGCCAGCGGCGGACAGGGAATGAGAAACACCATATATTTT.

This sequence joins TRBV6-5 and TRBJ2-7; TRBD2 aligns across 7 bases. V lost 0 bases, J lost 2 bases, and 1 base stayed unmatched. Looked up from germline, CDR1 is MNHEY and CDR2 is SVGAGI. CDR3 length: 14 residues. The CDR3: CASSYSRGAYEQYF. For the CDR3, the DNA is TGTGCCAGCAGTTACTCCCGGGGGGCCTACGAGCAGTACTTC.

The CDR3 is CASSLGSGSYEQYF. In DNA, the CDR3 is TGTGCCAGCAGCTTAGGCTCAGGGTCCTACGAGCAGTACTTC. The V gene is TRBV7-2, the J gene TRBJ2-7, with D possibly being TRBD1 (5 bases). The CDR3 sequence is 14 residues long. The germline V gene encodes CDR1 SGHTA and CDR2 FQGNSA. V was pared by 1 base and J by 1 base, with 8 bases between.

The chain carries TRBV7-9 and TRBJ2-2; D not certain. The germline V and J ends were trimmed by 7 bases and 5 bases, with 5 bases remaining between them. CDR3 length: 11 amino acids. CDR1 and CDR2 (germline): SEHNR, FQNEAQ (reference sequence). The CDR3 sequence: CASTSTGELFF. The CDR3 coding sequence is TGTGCCAGCACCTCGACCGGGGAGCTGTTTTTT.

The CDR3 DNA reads TGTGCCAGCCTATATGTGGGGGCAGATACGCAGTATTTT. Translated: CASLYVGADTQYF. V and J are TRBV6-6 and TRBJ2-3; D possibly matches TRBD1 or TRBD2 (5 bases each). The CDR3 consists of 13 residues. Trimming left V 8 bases short and J 4 bases short, with 13 bases between. CDR1 MNHNY and CDR2 SVGAGI come from the germline V gene (reference sequence).

The chain carries TRBV5-1 and TRBJ2-5; D is possibly TRBD2 (7 bases). Trimming left V 2 bases short and J 5 bases short, with 16 bases between. The CDR3 has 15 residues. Looked up from germline, CDR1 is SGHRS and CDR2 is YFSETQ. CDR3 sequence: CASSFFGGGQETQYF. The DNA of the CDR3 is TGCGCCAGCAGCTTCTTTGGGGGGGGCCAGGAGACCCAGTACTTC.

The CDR3 DNA follows: TGTGCCAGCAGCGCGGACAGATCCTATCAAGAGACCCAGTACTTC. Its protein product is CASSADRSYQETQYF. V usage is TRBV7-2 and J usage is TRBJ2-5, with a tentative D call TRBD1 (6 bases). The CDR3 contains 15 residues. Germline V gives CDR1 SGHTA, CDR2 FQGNSA. V gave up 5 bases and J gave up 2 bases, with 15 bases separating them.

A note on this clone: An end of the junction differs from the germline gene, which may be a read error. The chain joins TRBV30 to TRBJ1-1; no reliable D call. The CDR3 covers 11 residues. Germline assignment: CDR1 GTSNPN and CDR2 SVGIG (reference sequence). The CDR3 protein is CAWGMNTEAFF. DNA of the CDR3: TGTGCCTGGGGTATGAATACTGAAGCTTTCTTT.

The chain couples TRBV5-1 to TRBJ1-2; D is perhaps TRBD1 (6 bases). The CDR3 is 14 residues long. Per the germline V gene, CDR1 is SGHRS and CDR2 is YFSETQ. The ends were cut back, 2 bases at V and 3 bases at J, with 11 bases in the middle. CDR3 coding DNA: TGCGCCAGCAGCTTAGGGGGGTCAGACTATGGCTACACCTTC. It codes for CASSLGGSDYGYTF.

The V gene is TRBV5-1, the J gene TRBJ1-4; D not resolved. Trimming left V 4 bases short and J 0 bases short, with 19 bases between. The V gene's germline CDR1 is SGHRS and CDR2 YFSETQ. The CDR3 spans 18 residues. As DNA, the CDR3 is TGCGCCAGCAGCCCCTGGACGGTCTACGGTCCAACTAATGAAAAACTGTTTTTT. Its translation: CASSPWTVYGPTNEKLFF.

J is TRBJ2-7 and V is TRBV4-3; D is ambiguous. V lost 1 base to trimming and J lost 6 bases, with 16 bases between them. Germline V CDR1 and CDR2: LGHNA, YSLEER. This CDR3 region has 15 residues. CDR3 sequence (DNA): TGCGCCAGCAGCCAAGTTGCAGGAAGCCCGCTCGAGCAGTACTTC. It translates to CASSQVAGSPLEQYF.

The chain links TRBV19 to TRBJ1-6; D not certain. The CDR3 is made up of 15 amino acids. V was clipped by 4 bases and J by 7 bases, with 14 bases between them. Per the germline V gene, CDR1 is LNHDA and CDR2 is SQIVND (reference sequence). CDR3 bases: TGTGCCAGTAGTACCTTCCGGGATCCCAATTCACCCCTCCACTTT. This gives the protein CASSTFRDPNSPLHF.

The chain combines TRBV29-1 with TRBJ2-5, with 7 bases fitting TRBD1. This CDR3 has 11 amino acids. Germline V gives CDR1 SQVTM, CDR2 ANQGSEA. Losses at the gene ends were 6 bases for V and 6 bases for J; bases not matched to a gene: 4. As DNA, the CDR3 is TGCAGCGTGTACAGGGGACAGACCCAGTACTTC. This gives the protein CSVYRGQTQYF.

In this sample, this clone turned up once. The CDR3: CASSSTGTNSPLHF. For the CDR3, the DNA is TGCGCCAGCAGCTCGACAGGAACTAATTCACCCCTCCACTTT. The chain is built from TRBV5-1 and TRBJ1-6, with a possible D match to TRBD1 (6 bases). Germline CDR1 and CDR2: SGHRS and YFSETQ. The CDR3 contains 14 residues. Trimming shortened V by 3 bases and J by 6 bases, and 10 bases separated the two germline ends. The entire variable domain, with the rest obtained from reference TRBV5-1 and TRBJ1-6, is as follows: KAGVTQTPRYLIKTRGQQVTLSCSPISGHRSVSWYQQTPGQGLQFLFEYFSETQRNKGNFPGRFSGRQFSNSRSEMNVSTLELGDSALYLCASSSTGTNSPLHFGNGTRLTVT.

The genes are TRBV5-6 and TRBJ2-7; the D is unclear. Trimming took 3 bases from V and 6 from J, leaving 16 bases between them. The CDR3 spans 14 residues. Germline assignment: CDR1 SGHDT and CDR2 YYEEEE. The CDR3 nucleotides are TGTGCCAGCAGCTGGAAAAGTATAGTGCCCGAGCAGTACTTC. It yields the protein CASSWKSIVPEQYF.

This rearrangement joins TRBV25-1 to TRBJ1-1, with 10 bases fitting TRBD1. CDR1 is MGHDK and CDR2 is SYGVNS in the germline V gene. The J segment lost 6 bases and the V segment lost 1 base, leaving 5 bases of the junction unmatched. This CDR3 has 15 amino acids. The CDR3 loop reads CASSEWGTGVAEAFF. CDR3 DNA: TGTGCCAGCAGTGAATGGGGGACAGGGGTGGCTGAAGCTTTCTTT.

The gene calls are TRBV11-2 and TRBJ1-1, with 8 nucleotides matching TRBD1. The V segment lost 5 bases and the J segment 8 bases; nucleotides outside the gene matches: 7. Germline CDR1 is SGHAT and CDR2 is FQNNGV. This CDR3 has 13 residues. The chain's CDR3 is CASSMGQAHEAFF. CDR3 nucleotide sequence: TGTGCCAGCAGCATGGGACAGGCCCACGAAGCTTTCTTT. The whole variable domain, filled in from reference TRBV11-2 and TRBJ1-1, reads EAGVAQSPRYKIIEKRQSVAFWCNPISGHATLYWYQQILGQGPKLLIQFQNNGVVDDSQLPKDRFSAERLKGVDSTLKIQPAKLEDSAVYLCASSMGQAHEAFFGQGTRLTVV.

A few counts support this clone. V is TRBV2 and J is TRBJ1-2; D gene uncertain. Per the germline V gene, CDR1 is SNHLY and CDR2 is FYNNEI. Trimming removed 6 bases from V and 7 bases from J, with 18 bases in between. This CDR3 is 14 amino acids long. The CDR3 loop reads CASRPGLPGGGYTF. In nucleotides, the CDR3 is TGTGCCAGCAGGCCTGGTCTCCCGGGAGGTGGCTACACCTTC.

J is TRBJ2-3 and V is TRBV6-1; D uncertain. Germline V CDR1 and CDR2: MNHNS, SASEGT. Trimming took off 7 bases at V and 5 bases at J, with 13 bases between the two ends. The CDR3 length is 13 residues. CDR3 DNA sequence: TGTGCCAGCACTAACTCCCTGGGAGATACGCAGTATTTT. Translated, it gives CASTNSLGDTQYF.

The chain has TRBV2 and TRBJ1-1, with a weak D call TRBD1 (5 bases). CDR3 length: 14 amino acids. Germline CDR1 SNHLY, CDR2 FYNNEI. The V end lost 2 bases, the J end lost 1 base, and 8 bases lay between the germline ends. Here the CDR3 DNA reads TGTGCCAGCAGTGAAATGGGGGGGAACACTGAAGCTTTCTTT. It encodes CASSEMGGNTEAFF.

V usage is TRBV4-2 and J usage is TRBJ2-1; D is unresolved. Germline lookup yields CDR1 LGHNA and CDR2 YNFKEQ. The V and J ends lost 1 base and 8 bases respectively, with 15 bases between them. The CDR3 has 15 residues. CDR3 in DNA: TGTGCCAGCAGCCAAGGGGTTTCGTGGTGGGATGAGCAGTTCTTC. Its translation: CASSQGVSWWDEQFF.

The chain is built from TRBV10-1 and TRBJ2-7; either TRBD1 or TRBD2 may fit D (5 bases each). Germline CDR1 WNHNN, CDR2 SYGVQD (reference sequence). CDR3 length: 14 amino acids. V lost 4 bases, J lost 1 base, and 11 bases lay in between. DNA of the CDR3: TGCGCCAGCAGTGGAGGGGACGGATCCTACGAGCAGTACTTC. This encodes CASSGGDGSYEQYF.

V usage is TRBV7-2 and J usage is TRBJ2-5; 7 nucleotides line up with TRBD2. The CDR3 extends over 14 amino acids. Losses at the gene ends were 5 bases for V and 5 bases for J; bases not matched to a gene: 8. The germline V gene has CDR1 SGHTA and CDR2 FQGNSA. In DNA form, the CDR3 reads TGTGCCAGCAGCCACCAGCGGGGTGGGGAGACCCAGTACTTC. Protein: CASSHQRGGETQYF.

The chain combines TRBV9 with TRBJ1-3; no definite D call. The CDR3 contains 14 residues. Germline V gene lookup returns CDR1 SGDLS and CDR2 YYNGEE. Deletions cut 4 bases from V and 7 bases from J, with 15 bases between. The CDR3 reads CASSTFTRGNTIYF. The CDR3 region has the DNA TGTGCCAGCAGCACCTTTACGAGAGGGAACACCATATATTTT.

In this sample, this clone turned up a few times. This chain links TRBV13 with TRBJ2-7, with 8 positions matching TRBD2. V lost 1 base and J lost 8; bases outside the gene matches: 7. In germline, CDR1 is PRHDT, CDR2 FYEKMQ (reference sequence). The CDR3 loop spans 14 amino acids. The DNA of the CDR3 is TGTGCCAGCAGCTTAGCGGGAGGGACGGTCCAGCAGTACTTC. Its protein product is CASSLAGGTVQQYF.

V usage is TRBV12-5 and J usage is TRBJ1-1; 7 nucleotides align to TRBD1. V was clipped by 5 bases and J by 4 bases; unmatched bases: 1. Germline V gene data show CDR1 as LGHNT and CDR2 as FRNRAP. This CDR3 has 12 residues. The DNA for the CDR3 is TGTGCTAGTGGTCCAGGGGGCACTGAAGCTTTCTTT. It specifies CASGPGGTEAFF.

The chain couples TRBV27 to TRBJ1-2, with D hard to call. CDR1 is MNHEY and CDR2 is SMNVEV in the germline V gene (reference sequence). The CDR3 is 13 amino acids. V was shortened by 5 bases and J by 4 bases, with 11 bases between the two germline ends. CDR3 amino acids: CASSPIPGYGYTF. The CDR3 DNA reads as TGTGCCAGCAGTCCTATCCCGGGCTATGGCTACACCTTC.